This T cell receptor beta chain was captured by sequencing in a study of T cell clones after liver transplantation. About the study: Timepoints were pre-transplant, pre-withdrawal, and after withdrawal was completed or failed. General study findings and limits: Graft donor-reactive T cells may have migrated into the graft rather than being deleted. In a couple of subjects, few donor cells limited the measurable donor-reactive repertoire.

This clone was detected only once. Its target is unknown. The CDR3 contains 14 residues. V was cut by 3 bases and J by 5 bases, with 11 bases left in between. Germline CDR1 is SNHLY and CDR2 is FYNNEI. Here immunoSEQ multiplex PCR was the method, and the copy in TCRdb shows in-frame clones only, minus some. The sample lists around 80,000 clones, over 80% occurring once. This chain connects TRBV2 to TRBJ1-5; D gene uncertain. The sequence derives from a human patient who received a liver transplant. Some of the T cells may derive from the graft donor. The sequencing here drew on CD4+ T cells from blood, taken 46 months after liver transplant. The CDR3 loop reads CASSEVVPDQPQHF. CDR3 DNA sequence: TGTGCCAGCAGTGAGGTCGTCCCAGATCAGCCCCAGCATTTT.